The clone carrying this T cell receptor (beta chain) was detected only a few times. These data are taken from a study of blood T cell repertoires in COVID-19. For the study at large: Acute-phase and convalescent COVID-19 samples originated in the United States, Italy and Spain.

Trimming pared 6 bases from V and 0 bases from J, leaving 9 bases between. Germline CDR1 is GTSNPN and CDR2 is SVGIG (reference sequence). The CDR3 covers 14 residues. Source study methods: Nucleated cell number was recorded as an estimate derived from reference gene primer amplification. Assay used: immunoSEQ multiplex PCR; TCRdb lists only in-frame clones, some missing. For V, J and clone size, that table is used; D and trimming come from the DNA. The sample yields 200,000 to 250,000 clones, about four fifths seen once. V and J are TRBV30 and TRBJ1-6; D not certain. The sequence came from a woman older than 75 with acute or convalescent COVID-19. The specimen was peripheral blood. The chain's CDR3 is CACGKSSYNSPLHF. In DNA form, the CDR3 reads TGTGCCTGCGGGAAAAGCTCCTATAATTCACCCCTCCACTTT.